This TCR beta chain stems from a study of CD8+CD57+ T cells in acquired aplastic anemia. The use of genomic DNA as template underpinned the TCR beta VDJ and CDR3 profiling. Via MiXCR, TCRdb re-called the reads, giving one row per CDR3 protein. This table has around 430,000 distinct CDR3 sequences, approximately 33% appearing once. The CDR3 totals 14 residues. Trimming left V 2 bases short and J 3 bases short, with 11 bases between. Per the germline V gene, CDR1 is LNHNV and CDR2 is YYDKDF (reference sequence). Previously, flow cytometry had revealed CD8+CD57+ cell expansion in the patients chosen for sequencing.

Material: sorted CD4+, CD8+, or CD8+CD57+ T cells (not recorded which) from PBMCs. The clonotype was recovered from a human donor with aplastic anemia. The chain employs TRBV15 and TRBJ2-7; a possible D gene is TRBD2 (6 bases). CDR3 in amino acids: CATSRSLGGYEQYF. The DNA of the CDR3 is TGTGCCACCAGCAGATCCCTGGGGGGCTACGAGCAGTACTTC.